This TCR beta chain derives from a study of OX40 agonist ivuxolimab in advanced cancers. In the study overall: Those treated in dose escalation had hepatocellular carcinoma, melanoma, renal cell cancer or head and neck cancer. Study-level findings and limits: Among some nonresponders, normalized T-cell clonal expansion was also low.

Concerning this clone: The target antigen is unknown.

Samples of blood were obtained at baseline, on cycle 4 day 1, and on cycle 7 day 1. The repertoire was sequenced with immunoSEQ multiplex PCR; TCRdb's copy has only in-frame clones and lacks some. The sample shows 70,000 to 95,000 clones, approximately 79% of them seen only once. The trim removed 6 bases at V and 1 base at J, leaving 11 bases unmatched. Germline CDR1 is SQVTM and CDR2 is ANQGSEA. This CDR3 comprises 16 residues. The chain is built from TRBV29-1 and TRBJ2-1, with 8 bases fitting TRBD1. Specimen: CD4+ or CD8+ T cells sorted from blood, collected in a trial of the OX40 agonist ivuxolimab. This receptor was taken from an adult with an advanced solid tumor such as melanoma, head and neck, liver or kidney cancer. CDR3 region: CSVAPVTGGSYNEQFF. CDR3 nucleotides: TGCAGCGTAGCTCCCGTTACAGGGGGGTCCTACAATGAGCAGTTCTTC.